This TCR beta chain emerged from a study of blood T cell repertoires in COVID-19. Study information: In each case, the material was cDNA or gDNA derived from T cells, B-cell-depleted T cells, or PBMCs.

The length of the CDR3 is 16 residues. Trimming cost V 0 bases and J 3 bases, with 14 bases left between them. CDR1 is KGHDR and CDR2 is SFDVKD in the germline V gene. TCRdb's table, derived via immunoSEQ multiplex PCR, lists solely in-frame clones and lacks some. The sample has about 300,000 clones, approximately 84% seen once. The clonotype was recovered from a human donor with COVID-19, enrolled during active disease. The donor label of this sample is uncertain. Sequencing was done on a sample of peripheral blood. The V call is TRBV24-1, the J call TRBJ2-7; possibly TRBD2 for D (6 bases). The CDR3 spells CATSDLGGTNGYEQYF. CDR3 nucleotide sequence: TGTGCCACCAGTGATTTGGGAGGGACGAACGGCTACGAGCAGTACTTC.